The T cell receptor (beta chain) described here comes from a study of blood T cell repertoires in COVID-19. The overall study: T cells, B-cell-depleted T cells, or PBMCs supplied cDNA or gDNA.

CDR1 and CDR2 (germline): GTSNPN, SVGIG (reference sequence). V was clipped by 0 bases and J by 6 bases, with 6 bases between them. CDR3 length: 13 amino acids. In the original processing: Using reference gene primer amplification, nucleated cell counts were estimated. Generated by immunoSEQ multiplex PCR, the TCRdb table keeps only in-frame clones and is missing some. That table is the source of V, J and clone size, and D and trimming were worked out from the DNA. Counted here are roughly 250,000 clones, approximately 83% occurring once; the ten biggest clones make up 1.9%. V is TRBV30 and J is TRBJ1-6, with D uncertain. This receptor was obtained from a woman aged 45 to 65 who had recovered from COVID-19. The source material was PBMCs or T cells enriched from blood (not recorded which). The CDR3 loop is CAWSVGSNSPLHF. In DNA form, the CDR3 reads TGTGCCTGGAGTGTCGGGAGTAATTCACCCCTCCACTTT. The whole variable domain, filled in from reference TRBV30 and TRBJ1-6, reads SQTIHQWPATLVQPVGSPLSLECTVEGTSNPNLYWYRQAAGRGLQLLFYSVGIGQISSEVPQNLSASRPQDRQFILSSKKLLLSDSGFYLCAWSVGSNSPLHFGNGTRLTVT.